What follows are 2 T cell receptor beta chains derived from one specimen sequenced in a study of tumor-infiltrating lymphocytes in oesophageal squamous cell carcinoma. MiXCR was run by TCRdb on the PCR reads, yielding one entry per CDR3 protein. The sample holds almost 20,000 distinct CDR3 sequences; around 40% are singletons and the top ten take roughly 21%. Sequenced input: esophageal tumor tissue. These receptors originate from a male donor with esophageal squamous cell carcinoma.

The chain carries TRBV19 and TRBJ2-1, with D possibly matching TRBD2 (6 bases). The better agreement between TRBJ2-5 and the DNA end casts doubt on the J call. Germline V gene data show CDR1 as LNHDA and CDR2 as SQIVND (reference sequence). This CDR3 has 16 amino acids. This chain's CDR3 is CASSPVGGRRSETQYF. The CDR3 DNA reads TGTGCCAGTAGTCCAGTGGGGGGTCGGAGGAGTGAGACCCAGTACTTC.

As for this clonotype: The CDR3 ends on some other residue instead of the conserved phenylalanine or tryptophan, so this is likely a read error. Because the CDR3's place on the DNA is in doubt, the DNA is left out and the CDR3 is given as listed by TCRdb. J is TRBJ2-6 and V is TRBV7-3; whether TRBD1, the table's D call, matches the DNA was not checked. 17 amino acids form the CDR3, both terminal residues included. Per the germline V gene, CDR1 is SGHTA and CDR2 is FQGTGA. The CDR3 sequence is CASSLMPGTRYEQYFGA.